This record looks at one T cell receptor beta chain sequence and its context. This entry comes from a study of blood T cell repertoires in COVID-19. Study background: COVID-19 samples collected from the United States, Italy and Spain covered acute and convalescent phases. Sources were T cells, B-cell-depleted T cells, or PBMCs; the material itself was cDNA or gDNA.

This CDR3 contains 11 residues. V lost 8 bases, J lost 2 bases, and 4 bases lay in between. Germline V lookup: CDR1 SEHNR, CDR2 FQNEAQ (reference sequence). Original processing methods: Reference gene primer amplification yielded estimated nucleated cell counts. Clones were sequenced by immunoSEQ multiplex PCR, and TCRdb holds only the in-frame ones, with some missing. V and J calls and clone size are those listed in that table; D and trimming were worked out from the DNA. There are roughly 230,000 clones in the sample; around four fifths occur only once, and around 8.1% lies in the top ten. The V gene is TRBV7-9, the J gene TRBJ1-3, with no clear D. This receptor was identified in a man aged 40-55 years with active or convalescent COVID-19. What was sequenced was peripheral blood. Written as DNA, the CDR3 is TGTGCCAGCCCCGCTGGAAACACCATATATTTT. Translation gives CASPAGNTIYF.